This TCR beta chain came from a study of blood T cells in healthy people across ages. Study-wide results and caveats: Among T cells, TCR beta diversity per million cells dropped roughly linearly as age rose. The diversity estimates, figures obtained from one million T cells, were considered underestimates.

PCR was performed a second time for about 7 to 11 cycles using a sample-barcoded 5' primer and a J-beta primer mix. TCRdb fed the 5' RACE reads into MiXCR, producing one record per CDR3 protein. The table shows roughly 1.9 million distinct CDR3 sequences, with 39% occurring only once. With respect to this clonotype: Its antigen is not identified.

Each donor supplied ten milliliters of peripheral blood. Trimming took 3 bases from V and 0 from J, leaving 13 bases between them. Germline assignment: CDR1 MGHRA and CDR2 YSYEKL. The CDR3 covers 16 residues. The sample was blood. This TCR was sampled from a human donor in good health. This chain uses TRBV4-1 with TRBJ2-3; D remains unclear. The chain's CDR3 is CASSHFYQVSTDTQYF. The CDR3 DNA reads TGCGCCAGCAGCCATTTCTACCAGGTCAGCACAGATACGCAGTATTTT.